Presented here are 20 T cell receptor beta chains from one specimen sequenced in a study of blood T cell repertoires in COVID-19. Clones were sequenced by immunoSEQ multiplex PCR, and TCRdb holds only the in-frame ones, with some missing. The profile covers just over 300,000 clones, with approximately 89% appearing a single time and approximately 8.8% taken by the ten largest. Source material: PBMCs or T cells enriched from blood (not recorded which). The receptors here all came from a woman aged 40 to 50 who had recovered from COVID-19.

V and J are TRBV5-1 and TRBJ2-5, with 11 bases matching TRBD2. Germline V gene sequence: CDR1 SGHRS, CDR2 YFSETQ. The V segment lost 0 bases and the J segment 1 base; nucleotides outside the gene matches: 2. The CDR3 loop spans 16 amino acids. CDR3 DNA: TGCGCCAGCAGCTTGGCCCTAGCGGGGGGCCAAGAGACCCAGTACTTC. Amino acid sequence: CASSLALAGGQETQYF.

The CDR3 protein is CATGVGTDTQYF. CDR3 in DNA: TGTGCCACCGGAGTCGGCACAGATACGCAGTATTTT. This chain connects TRBV24-1 to TRBJ2-3; D is unclear. The CDR3 consists of 12 residues. Germline CDR1 KGHDR, CDR2 SFDVKD. The V gene lost 9 bases and the J gene lost 1 base, with 7 bases spanning the gap.

The chain has TRBV19 and TRBJ2-2; 9 bases match TRBD1. This CDR3 is 15 amino acids long. The J segment lost 5 bases and the V segment lost 6 bases, leaving 7 bases of the junction unmatched. From germline, CDR1 is LNHDA and CDR2 SQIVND (reference sequence). The CDR3 nucleotides read TGTGCCAGTAGGGACCGGGACAGGGCGACCGGGGAGCTGTTTTTT. Translation gives CASRDRDRATGELFF.

The chain couples TRBV7-2 to TRBJ1-4; a possible D gene is TRBD1 (6 bases). The CDR3 is 15 amino acids. Germline CDR1 is SGHTA and CDR2 is FQGNSA. Trimming shortened V by 0 bases and J by 4 bases, and 9 bases separated the two germline ends. The DNA for the CDR3 is TGTGCCAGCAGCTTAGCGGGGGGGCTTAATGAAAAACTGTTTTTT. Residues: CASSLAGGLNEKLFF.

This clone has a single count. The rearrangement links TRBV10-3 to TRBJ2-5, with 9 bases identical to TRBD1. CDR1 and CDR2 (germline): ENHRY, SYGVKD. The CDR3 is 15 amino acids. Losses at the gene ends were 5 bases for V and 4 bases for J; bases not matched to a gene: 8. CDR3 region: CAISTGTGSSETQYF. In DNA, the CDR3 is TGTGCCATCAGTACCGGGACAGGGTCCTCAGAGACCCAGTACTTC.

The chain employs TRBV6-5 and TRBJ1-1; tentatively, D is TRBD1 (5 bases). The CDR3 extends over 13 amino acids. V gave up 10 bases and J gave up 3 bases, with 15 bases separating them. CDR1 and CDR2 from the germline V gene are MNHEY and SVGAGI. The CDR3: CATRQGWDTEAFF. As DNA, the CDR3 is TGTGCCACCCGGCAGGGTTGGGACACTGAAGCTTTCTTT.

V usage is TRBV10-1 and J usage is TRBJ1-1; D call uncertain. In germline, CDR1 is WNHNN, CDR2 SYGVQD (reference sequence). CDR3 length equals 16 residues. With 3 bases removed from V and 4 bases from J, the gap between germline ends came to 18 bases. The CDR3: CASSDWENVGGTEAFF. The DNA for the CDR3 is TGCGCCAGCAGTGACTGGGAGAATGTTGGAGGCACTGAAGCTTTCTTT.

V gene TRBV7-2 combines with J gene TRBJ1-1; no clear D. From germline, CDR1 is SGHTA and CDR2 FQGNSA. V lost 6 bases and J lost 2, with 25 bases in between. The CDR3 covers 18 residues. DNA for the CDR3: TGTGCCAGCAGTGATCTGGGCACCTTTATGGATTCAAACACTGAAGCTTTCTTT. Residues: CASSDLGTFMDSNTEAFF.

V is TRBV28 and J is TRBJ2-2; 7 bases match TRBD2. The V segment lost 7 bases and the J segment 1 base; nucleotides outside the gene matches: 12. The CDR3 is 17 amino acids. Germline V gene data show CDR1 as MDHEN and CDR2 as SYDVKM. This CDR3 is CASTSSGSGGNTGELFF. The DNA of the CDR3 is TGTGCCAGCACCAGTTCGGGTTCGGGGGGGAACACCGGGGAGCTGTTTTTT. Full variable domain (outside the CDR3, taken from reference TRBV28 and TRBJ2-2): DVKVTQSSRYLVKRTGEKVFLECVQDMDHENMFWYRQDPGLGLRLIYFSYDVKMKEKGDIPEGYSVSREKKERFSLILESASTNQTSMYLCASTSSGSGGNTGELFFGEGSRLTVL.

This clone was recorded a few times. The CDR3 loop reads CASSLGGGSSTDTQYF. CDR3 nucleotides: TGCGCCAGCAGCTTGGGTGGCGGTTCTAGCACAGATACGCAGTATTTT. The rearrangement uses TRBV5-1 and TRBJ2-3; D remains unclear. Germline lookup yields CDR1 SGHRS and CDR2 YFSETQ. This CDR3 comprises 16 residues. Trimming pared 0 bases from V and 0 bases from J, leaving 11 bases between.

The rearrangement uses TRBV10-1 and TRBJ2-4; 14 nucleotides match TRBD2. There are 18 residues in the CDR3. The V segment lost 2 bases and the J segment 2 bases; nucleotides outside the gene matches: 5. CDR1 is WNHNN, CDR2 SYGVQD, per germline (reference sequence). CDR3 nucleotides: TGCGCCAGCAGTGAGGGGACTAGCGGGAGTTCCTCCAAAAACATTCAGTACTTC. Translated, it gives CASSEGTSGSSSKNIQYF.

This chain links TRBV5-1 with TRBJ2-3; 15 nucleotides line up with TRBD2. The V segment lost 4 bases and the J segment 2 bases; nucleotides outside the gene matches: 8. The CDR3 is 18 residues long. The germline gives CDR1 SGHRS, CDR2 YFSETQ. Here the CDR3 reads CASSIGLAGGRNTDTQYF. CDR3 coding DNA: TGCGCCAGCAGCATAGGACTAGCGGGGGGGCGGAACACAGATACGCAGTATTTT.

The chain combines TRBV7-2 with TRBJ2-6; 7 bases are a match to TRBD1. V was clipped by 7 bases and J by 0 bases; unmatched bases: 6. CDR3 length equals 16 residues. Germline V gene sequence: CDR1 SGHTA, CDR2 FQGNSA. The CDR3 nucleotides are TGTGCCAGCACCTCCGACAGGGACTCTGGGGCCAACGTCCTGACTTTC. This sequence encodes CASTSDRDSGANVLTF.

The DNA for the CDR3 is TGTGCCAGCAGCGACGAAAGAAGGGGCCAAGAGACCCAGTACTTC. Amino acid sequence: CASSDERRGQETQYF. The V gene is TRBV2, the J gene TRBJ2-5; D may be TRBD1 (5 bases). The germline V and J ends were trimmed by 6 bases and 1 base, with 15 bases remaining between them. The germline V gene encodes CDR1 SNHLY and CDR2 FYNNEI. CDR3 length: 15 amino acids. Complete variable domain (other parts from reference TRBV2 and TRBJ2-5): EPEVTQTPSHQVTQMGQEVILRCVPISNHLYFYWYRQILGQKVEFLVSFYNNEISEKSEIFDDQFSVERPDGSNFTLKIRSTKLEDSAMYFCASSDERRGQETQYFGPGTRLLVL.

This chain joins TRBV11-3 and TRBJ2-7, with 11 bases that match TRBD1. Per germline, CDR1 SGHNT and CDR2 YENEEA. Trimming at V came to 4 bases and at J to 6 bases, leaving 5 bases not matched to a gene. This CDR3 spans 14 amino acids. CDR3 sequence reads: CASSSRTGGSEQYF. The CDR3 DNA sequence: TGTGCCAGCAGCTCCCGGACAGGGGGCAGCGAGCAGTACTTC.

In nucleotides, the CDR3 is TGTGCCAGCAGTCTGAGAACAGCTCCTGAGCAGTTCTTC. Protein: CASSLRTAPEQFF. V gene TRBV25-1 combines with J gene TRBJ2-1; D is ambiguous. V dropped 5 bases and J dropped 9 bases, with 14 bases sitting between them. The V gene's germline CDR1 is MGHDK and CDR2 SYGVNS. The CDR3 extends over 13 amino acids.

V is TRBV24-1 and J is TRBJ1-4, with D maybe TRBD1 (5 bases). In germline, CDR1 is KGHDR, CDR2 SFDVKD. Trimming stripped 3 bases from V and 5 bases from J, with 12 bases between. The CDR3 totals 15 residues. In DNA, the CDR3 is TGTGCCACCAGTGATCACGACAGTATGAATGAAAAACTGTTTTTT. Encoded protein: CATSDHDSMNEKLFF.

The count of this clone is one. The CDR3 DNA sequence: TGTGCCAGCAGCTCGACGACAGGGTTAGGTTCGAGGGGCTACACCTTC. It is translated as CASSSTTGLGSRGYTF. The chain carries TRBV7-2 and TRBJ1-2, with 7 bases fitting TRBD1. The CDR3 spans 16 residues. The V gene end was trimmed by 4 bases and the J gene end by 8 bases; junction bases not matched to a gene: 16. CDR1 and CDR2 (germline): SGHTA, FQGNSA.

The chain employs TRBV30 and TRBJ2-4; 11 bases are shared with TRBD1. Germline CDR1 and CDR2: GTSNPN and SVGIG (reference sequence). The CDR3 runs to 14 residues. V shed 5 bases, J shed 5 bases, and the junction held 5 bases outside the gene matches. CDR3 protein: CAWGTGQGENIQYF. The CDR3 DNA follows: TGTGCCTGGGGCACGGGACAGGGGGAAAACATTCAGTACTTC.

The chain joins TRBV5-1 to TRBJ2-2, with D unclear. The CDR3 extends over 15 amino acids. The germline gives CDR1 SGHRS, CDR2 YFSETQ. The V end lost 0 bases, the J end lost 10 bases, and 16 bases lay between the germline ends. This chain's CDR3 is CASSLVLSGSEELFF. CDR3 sequence (DNA): TGCGCCAGCAGCTTGGTGTTGTCCGGTTCTGAGGAGCTGTTTTTT.